Listed below are T cell receptor beta chains from one sample, sequenced in a study of cytomegalovirus exposure and HLA in healthy donors. Libraries were prepared by immunoSEQ multiplex PCR; TCRdb keeps only in-frame clonotypes and omits some of them. The data show 100,000 or so clones, 65% to 80% seen once. Sequences were obtained from PBMCs. Every receptor here comes from a man aged 25-45 years in good health and CMV-seropositive. The CDR3 runs from the conserved cysteine through the conserved F or W. The order of the fields is V gene, J gene, clone size, D gene, CDR3 DNA, CDR3 protein. D genes are given only for firm matches. The listing skips clone size in some rows; elsewhere it reads once, few, many or a size class.

TRBV5-4	TRBJ1-2	-	TRBD1	TGTGCCAGCAGCTTCACGGGACAGGGTACCTATGGCTACACCTTC	CASSFTGQGTYGYTF
TRBV6-6	TRBJ2-5	-	-	TGTGCCAGCAGTGGCAGGCTATCCCAAGAGACCCAGTACTTC	CASSGRLSQETQYF
TRBV5-1	TRBJ2-7	-	TRBD1	TGCGCCAGCAGCCCCGGGACAGGGATATACGAGCAGTACTTC	CASSPGTGIYEQYF
TRBV21-1	TRBJ2-3	-	-	TGTGCCAGCAGCAAACGCAACAGGGAAGATACGCAGTATTTT	CASSKRNREDTQYF
TRBV14	TRBJ2-3	-	TRBD1	TGTGCCAGCAGCCCCCCCTGGGGACAGCCCCTCACAGATACGCAGTATTTT	CASSPPWGQPLTDTQYF
TRBV5-8	TRBJ1-1	-	-	TGTGCCAGCAGCTTGGGAGTACGCCGGACAAGTCGAACGAACACTGAAGCTTTCTTT	CASSLGVRRTSRTNTEAFF
TRBV4-1	TRBJ1-6	-	-	TGCGCCAGCAGCGTCCAGGGGAATTCACCCCTCCACTTT	CASSVQGNSPLHF
TRBV18	TRBJ1-4	-	-	TGTGCCAGCTCACCTCCTGGAGGGAGGCGGGAAAAACTGTTTTTT	CASSPPGGRREKLFF
TRBV9	TRBJ2-5	once	-	TGTGCCAGCAGCGTAGTGTCGGGTCCAAAAGAGACCCAGTACTTC	CASSVVSGPKETQYF
TRBV18	TRBJ1-1	few	-	TGTGCCAGCTCACCGCAGGAGAACACTGAAGCTTTCTTT	CASSPQENTEAFF
TRBV6-1	TRBJ1-5	-	TRBD1	TGTGCCAGCAGTGGGGGACAGGGTTGGCAGCCCCAGCATTTT	CASSGGQGWQPQHF
TRBV6-1	TRBJ1-5	-	-	TGTGCCAGCAGTGACTCCGCAGGGCAGAGGCAGCCCCAGCATTTT	CASSDSAGQRQPQHF
TRBV13	TRBJ2-7	-	TRBD1	TGTGCCAGCAGCCCACGACAGGGGGCTTCCTACGAGCAGTACTTC	CASSPRQGASYEQYF
TRBV5-1	TRBJ1-2	-	-	TGCGCCAGCAGCTTGGATCGCTATGGCTACACCTTC	CASSLDRYGYTF
TRBV6-6	TRBJ2-3	-	TRBD2	TGTGCCAGTAGCGGGGGAGGAGATACGCAGTATTTT	CASSGGGDTQYF
TRBV4-1	TRBJ2-1	few	TRBD1	TGCGCCAGCAGCTCCACAGGGGTTGAGCAGTTCTTC	CASSSTGVEQFF
TRBV16	TRBJ1-5	-	TRBD1	TGTGCCAGCAGCCTACGGCAGGGGGCGGGAAATCAGCCCCAGCATTTT	CASSLRQGAGNQPQHF
TRBV5-1	TRBJ2-2	-	TRBD1	TGCGCCAGCAGCCCACGGACAGGGGACACCGGGGAGCTGTTTTTT	CASSPRTGDTGELFF
TRBV18	TRBJ1-6	once	TRBD1	TGTGCCAGCTCACCAGGGGACAGGGCTAATTCACCCCTCCACTTT	CASSPGDRANSPLHF
TRBV5-1	TRBJ1-4	-	-	TGCGCCAGCAGCGAAAAACAGGGCCTTAATGAAAAACTGTTTTTT	CASSEKQGLNEKLFF
TRBV19	TRBJ1-5	-	-	TGTGCCAGTAGCCAGCAGACATGGATGGGCAATCAGCCCCAGCATTTT	CASSQQTWMGNQPQHF
TRBV19	TRBJ1-3	few	TRBD1	TGTGCCAGCAAGCGGGACAGGGGAGGCTCTGGAAACACCATATATTTT	CASKRDRGGSGNTIYF
TRBV2	TRBJ2-7	-	TRBD1	TGTGCCAGCAGTGGTGGGACAGGGGGCTACTACGAGCAGTACTTC	CASSGGTGGYYEQYF
TRBV28	TRBJ1-3	once	-	TGTGCCAGCAGTGCTATTAGGCAGGGCCCCTTTGGAAACACCATATATTTT	CASSAIRQGPFGNTIYF
TRBV4-1	TRBJ1-1	-	-	TGCGCCAGCAGCCAAGACAGGTGGGAAGCTTTCTTT	CASSQDRWEAFF
TRBV30	TRBJ1-4	-	-	TGTGCCTGGAGTGTACTTGGGGCGTTTAATGAAAAACTGTTTTTT	CAWSVLGAFNEKLFF
TRBV5-6	TRBJ2-7	-	TRBD1	TGTGCCAGCAGCGGAGCCGGACAGGGAGAAACACCGAGAAAATACGAGCAGTACTTC	CASSGAGQGETPRKYEQYF